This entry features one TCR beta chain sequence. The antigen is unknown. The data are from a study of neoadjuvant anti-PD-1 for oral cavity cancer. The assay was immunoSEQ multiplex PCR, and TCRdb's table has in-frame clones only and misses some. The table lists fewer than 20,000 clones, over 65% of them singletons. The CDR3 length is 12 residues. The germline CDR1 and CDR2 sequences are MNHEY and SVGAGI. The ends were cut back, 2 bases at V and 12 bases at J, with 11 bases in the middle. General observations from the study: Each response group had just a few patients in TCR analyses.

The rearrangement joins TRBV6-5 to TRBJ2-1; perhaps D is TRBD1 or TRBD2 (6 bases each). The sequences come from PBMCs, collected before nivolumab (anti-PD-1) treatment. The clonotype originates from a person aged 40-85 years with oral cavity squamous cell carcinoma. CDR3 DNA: TGTGCCAGCAGTTACCCCGGAGGGGGGCAGTTCTTC. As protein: CASSYPGGGQFF.